The 5 T cell receptor beta chains listed next were all sequenced from one sample in a study of Ad26.COV2.S vaccination and SARS-CoV-2 variants. The treatment is: some 20 received Ad26.COV2.S at low or high dose, single or two shots; 5 received placebo; per-sample allocation not given. Repertoires come from day 63 after the first vaccine or placebo injection. Sequencing used immunoSEQ multiplex PCR; TCRdb keeps in-frame clones, though not all of them. In the table there are some 480,000 clones, 87% of which are singletons. The sample here was peripheral blood, taken in a trial of Ad26.COV2.S vaccine versus placebo. These receptors originate from a person between 18 and 65 years old who received the Ad26.COV2.S COVID-19 vaccine or a placebo.

This chain links TRBV7-2 with TRBJ2-1, with 8 bases aligning to TRBD2. This CDR3 is 14 amino acids long. With V trimmed by 8 bases and J by 7 bases, 10 bases remained unmatched. Germline V CDR1 and CDR2: SGHTA, FQGNSA. The CDR3 DNA reads as TGTGCCAGCGGTGGGACTAGGGGCACAAATGAGCAGTTCTTC. This sequence encodes CASGGTRGTNEQFF. The entire variable domain, with the rest obtained from reference TRBV7-2 and TRBJ2-1, is as follows: GAGVSQSPSNKVTEKGKDVELRCDPISGHTALYWYRQSLGQGLEFLIYFQGNSAPDKSGLPSDRFSAERTGGSVSTLTIQRTQQEDSAVYLCASGGTRGTNEQFFGPGTRLTVL.

V is TRBV9 and J is TRBJ2-3; 7 bases line up with TRBD2. The germline CDR1 and CDR2 sequences are SGDLS and YYNGEE. The CDR3 covers 18 residues. The junction had 10 bases not matched to a gene; V was cut back by 0 bases and J by 0 bases. The CDR3 loop is CASSVGESGATSTDTQYF. The CDR3 region has the DNA TGTGCCAGCAGCGTAGGGGAGAGCGGGGCAACTAGCACAGATACGCAGTATTTT.

The CDR3 region is CASSDGTPPEAFF. The CDR3 DNA is TGCGCCAGCAGCGACGGGACACCGCCTGAAGCTTTCTTT. The rearrangement links TRBV5-1 to TRBJ1-1; TRBD1 is a possible D gene (6 bases). The CDR3 totals 13 residues. Trimming cost V 4 bases and J 6 bases, with 13 bases left between them. Germline CDR1 and CDR2: SGHRS and YFSETQ.

This chain joins TRBV29-1 and TRBJ2-7; D is perhaps TRBD2 (6 bases). Germline loops: CDR1 SQVTM, CDR2 ANQGSEA. This CDR3 has 13 amino acids. The V end lost 2 bases, the J end lost 7 bases, and 15 bases lay between the germline ends. CDR3 in amino acids: CSVESGSGHEQYF. The CDR3 DNA reads TGCAGCGTTGAATCAGGAAGCGGGCATGAGCAGTACTTC.

The chain recombines TRBV7-9 with TRBJ2-7; D call uncertain. V lost 4 bases, J lost 1 base, and 8 bases lay in between. Germline-derived CDR1 and CDR2 are SEHNR and FQNEAQ (reference sequence). This CDR3 contains 13 residues. CDR3 amino acids: CASSSQRSYEQYF. The CDR3 region has the DNA TGTGCCAGCAGCTCACAGAGATCCTACGAGCAGTACTTC.